Shown below are 27 T cell receptor beta chains from a single sample sequenced in a study of Ad26.COV2.S vaccination and SARS-CoV-2 variants. Treatment specified: some 19 received Ad26.COV2.S at low or high dose, single or two shots; several received placebo; per-sample allocation not given. On day 63 after the first injection, vaccine and placebo recipients gave samples. The data were produced by immunoSEQ multiplex PCR, yet TCRdb's version contains in-frame clones alone and is incomplete. This sample has around 270,000 clones, with around 85% found just once. The sample was peripheral blood, taken in a trial of Ad26.COV2.S vaccine versus placebo. Source of these receptors: a person aged 18-65 years who received the Ad26.COV2.S COVID-19 vaccine or a placebo.

The CDR3: CASTRGGRTEAFF. The CDR3 DNA sequence: TGTGCCTCCACGCGCGGGGGGCGCACTGAAGCTTTCTTT. The rearrangement links TRBV30 to TRBJ1-1, with a weak D call TRBD1 (6 bases). Trimming left V 7 bases short and J 4 bases short, with 16 bases between. CDR1 and CDR2 from the germline V gene are GTSNPN and SVGIG (reference sequence). There are 13 residues in the CDR3.

This clone was seen once. The DNA for the CDR3 is TGTGCCACCAGCAGAGATTATGGGACAGATACGCAGTATTTT. This sequence encodes CATSRDYGTDTQYF. The chain recombines TRBV15 with TRBJ2-3; no clear D gene. Trimming cost V 0 bases and J 3 bases, with 7 bases left between them. The V gene's germline CDR1 is LNHNV and CDR2 YYDKDF (reference sequence). There are 14 residues in the CDR3.

About this clone itself: Additional DNA sequences in this sample encode the identical CDR3. V gene TRBV11-3 combines with J gene TRBJ2-3; D unresolved. CDR3 length: 14 amino acids. Trimming cost V 0 bases and J 2 bases, with 6 bases left between them. Germline lookup yields CDR1 SGHNT and CDR2 YENEEA. CDR3 sequence (DNA): TGTGCCAGCAGCTTAGATGGGAACACAGATACGCAGTATTTT. Amino acids: CASSLDGNTDTQYF.

The chain employs TRBV4-1 and TRBJ2-1, with 7 bases that match TRBD2. From germline, CDR1 is MGHRA and CDR2 YSYEKL. This CDR3 has 16 residues. Losses at the gene ends were 0 bases for V and 10 bases for J; bases not matched to a gene: 12. The CDR3 spells CASSQEGGLGVGEQFF. The CDR3 DNA is TGCGCCAGCAGCCAAGAGGGAGGACTAGGGGTTGGCGAGCAGTTCTTC.

The chain combines TRBV4-2 with TRBJ2-3; TRBD2 matches at 11 bases. This CDR3 has 17 residues. Germline CDR1 reads LGHNA; CDR2 reads YNFKEQ. V shed 4 bases, J shed 5 bases, and the junction held 11 bases outside the gene matches. As DNA, the CDR3 is TGTGCCAGCAGCCCCCGCCTAGCGGGGGGCATTGGAGATACGCAGTATTTT. Encoded protein: CASSPRLAGGIGDTQYF.

This clone was seen a handful of times. CDR3 amino acids: CASSQDRGGLYEQYF. The CDR3 DNA reads TGCGCCAGCAGCCAAGATCGAGGGGGCTTATACGAGCAGTACTTC. The chain recombines TRBV4-3 with TRBJ2-7; 7 bases agree with TRBD1. This CDR3 has 15 residues. In germline, CDR1 is LGHNA, CDR2 YSLEER. V shed 0 bases and J 4 bases; nucleotides not matched to a gene: 6.

In DNA form, the CDR3 reads TGTGCCAGCAGCATCAGACATACCGGAACCGGGGAGCTGTTTTTT. Translated, it gives CASSIRHTGTGELFF. The rearrangement links TRBV5-4 to TRBJ2-2; D unclear. V was cut by 4 bases and J by 5 bases, with 15 bases left in between. CDR1 is SGHNT and CDR2 is YYREEE in the germline V gene (reference sequence). CDR3 length: 15 amino acids.

The gene calls are TRBV30 and TRBJ2-3, with TRBD2 as a possible D gene (6 bases). Trimming shortened V by 3 bases and J by 0 bases, and 16 bases separated the two germline ends. The CDR3 is 16 residues long. CDR1 GTSNPN and CDR2 SVGIG come from the germline V gene (reference sequence). The CDR3 nucleotides are TGTGCCTGGAGCCTCGGGAGTCACTCTAGCACAGATACGCAGTATTTT. Translating it yields CAWSLGSHSSTDTQYF.

The chain joins TRBV5-5 to TRBJ2-1, with 7 bases that match TRBD1. The V gene end was trimmed by 4 bases and the J gene end by 3 bases; junction bases not matched to a gene: 7. The CDR3 runs 15 residues. Germline values: CDR1 SGHKS, CDR2 YYEKEE (reference sequence). The CDR3 is CASSLRGQNYNEQFF. The DNA for the CDR3 is TGTGCCAGCAGCCTCAGGGGACAGAACTACAATGAGCAGTTCTTC.

The chain carries TRBV30 and TRBJ2-1; 12 nucleotides agree with TRBD2. This CDR3 spans 15 amino acids. V lost 3 bases and J lost 5; bases outside the gene matches: 5. CDR1 is GTSNPN and CDR2 is SVGIG in the germline V gene (reference sequence). The CDR3 DNA sequence: TGTGCCTGGAGCAGACTAGCGGGAGACCACAATGAGCAGTTCTTC. Amino acids: CAWSRLAGDHNEQFF. The full variable domain, rest sourced from reference TRBV30 and TRBJ2-1, is SQTIHQWPATLVQPVGSPLSLECTVEGTSNPNLYWYRQAAGRGLQLLFYSVGIGQISSEVPQNLSASRPQDRQFILSSKKLLLSDSGFYLCAWSRLAGDHNEQFFGPGTRLTVL.

This clone was detected a few times. This chain uses TRBV4-3 with TRBJ2-1, with 10 nucleotides matching TRBD2. The CDR3 extends over 17 amino acids. Germline CDR1 and CDR2: LGHNA and YSLEER. After removal of 0 bases from V and 10 bases from J, the junction contained 12 bases not matched to a gene. The CDR3 DNA follows: TGCGCCAGCAGCCAAGATTTAGGGCTAGCGGGAGCAGTGGAGCAGTTCTTC. It encodes CASSQDLGLAGAVEQFF.

The table lists this clone with a count of one. The chain has TRBV18 and TRBJ2-3; 10 bases are a match to TRBD1. Germline assignment: CDR1 KGHSH and CDR2 LQKENI. V gave up 0 bases and J gave up 0 bases; unmatched junction bases: 3. This CDR3 region has 17 residues. The chain's CDR3 is CASSPPRTGGSTDTQYF. The CDR3 bases are TGTGCCAGCTCACCACCCCGGACAGGGGGGAGCACAGATACGCAGTATTTT.

This clone occurred a few times. The V gene is TRBV7-9, the J gene TRBJ1-1; 7 bases fit TRBD1. This CDR3 has 13 residues. After removal of 6 bases from V and 9 bases from J, the junction contained 10 bases not matched to a gene. Germline CDR1 reads SEHNR; CDR2 reads FQNEAQ (reference sequence). CDR3 residues: CASSDRVKPQAFF. Written as DNA, the CDR3 is TGTGCCAGCAGTGACAGGGTGAAACCTCAAGCTTTCTTT.

The rearrangement links TRBV7-2 to TRBJ2-4, with 9 bases matching TRBD1. V shed 5 bases, J shed 4 bases, and the junction held 9 bases outside the gene matches. The CDR3 runs to 16 residues. From germline, CDR1 is SGHTA and CDR2 FQGNSA. CDR3 sequence reads: CASSPLDRGSKNIQYF. The CDR3 nucleotides read TGTGCCAGCAGCCCGTTGGACAGGGGCTCAAAAAACATTCAGTACTTC.

The gene calls are TRBV5-4 and TRBJ1-6; tentative D call: TRBD1 (5 bases). Trimming left V 3 bases short and J 6 bases short, with 16 bases between. Germline lookup yields CDR1 SGHNT and CDR2 YYREEE (reference sequence). This CDR3 contains 16 residues. DNA of the CDR3: TGTGCCAGCAGCTCTTTCGGGGACGGCCTTAATTCACCCCTCCACTTT. This encodes CASSSFGDGLNSPLHF.

In its sample, this clone was seen once. The CDR3 region is CASSRGTSGRYETQYF. For the CDR3, the DNA is TGCGCCAGCAGCCGCGGGACTAGCGGGAGGTATGAGACCCAGTACTTC. This chain links TRBV5-1 with TRBJ2-5; 15 bases line up with TRBD2. Germline V gene data show CDR1 as SGHRS and CDR2 as YFSETQ. The CDR3 contains 16 residues. Trimming removed 4 bases from V and 5 bases from J; junction bases left unmatched: 6.

The chain links TRBV5-1 to TRBJ2-3; TRBD1 aligns across 10 bases. Per the germline V gene, CDR1 is SGHRS and CDR2 is YFSETQ. The ends lost 5 bases at V and 1 base at J; junction bases unmatched: 7. The CDR3 extends over 16 amino acids. CDR3 sequence reads: CASRSGGQGGTDTQYF. CDR3 nucleotides: TGCGCCAGCAGATCGGGCGGACAGGGGGGCACAGATACGCAGTATTTT.

The J gene is TRBJ1-6, the V gene TRBV19; a possible D gene is TRBD1 (6 bases). This CDR3 spans 11 amino acids. The ends were cut back, 6 bases at V and 16 bases at J, with 13 bases in the middle. CDR1 is LNHDA and CDR2 is SQIVND in the germline V gene (reference sequence). The CDR3 here is CASRARGSLHF. CDR3 DNA sequence: TGTGCCAGTAGGGCCAGGGGCAGTCTCCACTTT.

The chain couples TRBV6-6 to TRBJ1-2, with 8 nucleotides matching TRBD1. Germline V gives CDR1 MNHNY, CDR2 SVGAGI (reference sequence). Trimming took 0 bases from V and 4 from J; bases not matched to a gene: 4. This CDR3 has 15 residues. The DNA of the CDR3 is TGTGCCAGCAGTTACTCGGACAGGGATGTCTATGGCTACACCTTC. Its translation: CASSYSDRDVYGYTF.

V and J are TRBV5-5 and TRBJ2-1, with 11 positions matching TRBD2. The CDR3 consists of 17 residues. Looked up from germline, CDR1 is SGHKS and CDR2 is YYEKEE (reference sequence). V was clipped by 3 bases and J by 10 bases; unmatched bases: 15. The CDR3 DNA follows: TGTGCCAGCAGCTCCTATGAGTTAGCGGGGGGGCCCGGCGAGCAGTTCTTC. Protein product: CASSSYELAGGPGEQFF.

This clone has just one count. This rearrangement joins TRBV5-6 to TRBJ1-2; possible D gene TRBD1, 5 bases. V dropped 0 bases and J dropped 1 base, with 13 bases sitting between them. This CDR3 comprises 16 residues. In germline, CDR1 is SGHDT, CDR2 YYEEEE. In DNA form, the CDR3 reads TGTGCCAGCAGCTTGGACCGGGACGTTAGTAACTATGGCTACACCTTC. Amino acids: CASSLDRDVSNYGYTF.

J is TRBJ2-7 and V is TRBV7-3; the D call may be TRBD1 or TRBD2 (5 bases each). Between the trimmed V and J ends, which lost 5 bases and 0 bases, there was a span of 11 bases. From germline, CDR1 is SGHTA and CDR2 FQGTGA. The CDR3 length is 14 residues. CDR3 sequence: CASSPGTGSYEQYF. CDR3 DNA: TGTGCCAGCAGCCCCGGGACGGGCTCCTACGAGCAGTACTTC.

The chain recombines TRBV6-5 with TRBJ2-1; D is uncertain. This CDR3 has 13 amino acids. Per the germline V gene, CDR1 is MNHEY and CDR2 is SVGAGI. V was shortened by 2 bases and J by 6 bases, with 8 bases between the two germline ends. CDR3 sequence: CASSYIGVNEQFF. The CDR3 region has the DNA TGTGCCAGCAGTTACATTGGGGTCAATGAGCAGTTCTTC.

The rearrangement uses TRBV6-2 or TRBV6-3 and TRBJ1-2; D not resolved. Germline loops: CDR1 MNHEY, CDR2 SVGEGT. The germline V and J ends were trimmed by 2 bases and 4 bases, with 8 bases remaining between them. CDR3 length equals 13 residues. CDR3 bases: TGTGCCAGCAGTTACCTCGTTCGCTATGGCTACACCTTC. Protein product: CASSYLVRYGYTF.

This chain joins TRBV3-1 (or the pseudogene TRBV3-2) and TRBJ2-5; 7 bases align to TRBD2. Per the germline V gene, CDR1 is LGHDT and CDR2 is YNNKEL (reference sequence). The CDR3 sequence is 16 residues long. J gave up 2 bases and V 1 base, and 7 bases lay outside the gene matches. This chain's CDR3 is CASSQVLAVIQETQYF. The CDR3 DNA sequence: TGTGCCAGCAGCCAAGTCCTAGCGGTGATTCAAGAGACCCAGTACTTC.

This clone was picked up a small number of times. The genes are TRBV7-8 and TRBJ2-3; the match to TRBD2 covers 11 bases. The J segment lost 3 bases and the V segment lost 5 bases, leaving 7 bases of the junction unmatched. Germline assignment: CDR1 SGHVS and CDR2 FQNEAQ. This CDR3 region has 16 residues. CDR3 DNA: TGTGCCAGCAGCCCCTTAGCGGGGGGGGCGACAGATACGCAGTATTTT. It codes for CASSPLAGGATDTQYF. The complete variable domain, with remaining parts taken from reference TRBV7-8 and TRBJ2-3, reads GAGVSQSPRYKVAKRGQDVALRCDPISGHVSLFWYQQALGQGPEFLTYFQNEAQLDKSGLPSDRFFAERPEGSVSTLKIQRTQQEDSAVYLCASSPLAGGATDTQYFGPGTRLTVL.

The J gene is TRBJ2-3, the V gene TRBV6-5; D remains ambiguous. The V end lost 6 bases, the J end lost 3 bases, and 4 bases lay between the germline ends. This CDR3 is built from 11 residues. Germline CDR1 is MNHEY and CDR2 is SVGAGI. CDR3 amino acids: CASSNTDTQYF. CDR3 nucleotide sequence: TGTGCCAGCAGCAATACAGATACGCAGTATTTT.